This TCR beta chain was documented in a study of T cell responses to AZD1222 COVID-19 vaccine. Some clones are missing from TCRdb's copy, which holds only in-frame ones; the method was immunoSEQ multiplex PCR. The sample yields roughly 120,000 clones, approximately 92% seen once. Points on this clone: The target antigen is unknown.

CDR3 length: 14 residues. Germline CDR1 reads SEHNR; CDR2 reads FQNEAQ (reference sequence). The germline V and J ends were trimmed by 5 bases and 0 bases, with 8 bases remaining between them. Findings of the study overall: Baseline antibody screening turned up just 6 or 7 seropositive AZD1222 recipients. Regions 160-218 and 743-854 dominated among vaccine-associated CD4 TCRs spanning spike. Clonal diversity may have been underestimated, and the donors were mostly white British, with more females than males.

This clonotype was sampled from an adult in good health. The rearrangement uses TRBV7-9 and TRBJ1-5; D might be TRBD1 (6 bases). The source material was peripheral blood, sampled on day 0 of AZD1222 vaccination. CDR3 protein: CASSLRGSNQPQHF. CDR3 bases: TGTGCCAGCAGCCTCAGGGGTAGCAATCAGCCCCAGCATTTT.